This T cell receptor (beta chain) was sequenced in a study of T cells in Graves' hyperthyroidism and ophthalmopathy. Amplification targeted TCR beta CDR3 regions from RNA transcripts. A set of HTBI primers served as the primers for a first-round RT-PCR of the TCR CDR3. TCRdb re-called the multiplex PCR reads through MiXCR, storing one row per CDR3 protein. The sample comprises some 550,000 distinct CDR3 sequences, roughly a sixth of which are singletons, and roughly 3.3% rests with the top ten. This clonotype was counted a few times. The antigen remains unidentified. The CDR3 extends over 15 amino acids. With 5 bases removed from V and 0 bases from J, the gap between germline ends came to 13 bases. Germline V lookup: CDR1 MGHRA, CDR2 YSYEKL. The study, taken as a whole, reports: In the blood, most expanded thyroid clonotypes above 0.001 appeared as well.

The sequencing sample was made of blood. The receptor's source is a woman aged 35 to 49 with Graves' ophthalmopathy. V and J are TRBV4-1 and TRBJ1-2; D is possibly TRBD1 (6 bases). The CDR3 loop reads CASSLPRQANYGYTF. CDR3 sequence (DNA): TGCGCCAGCAGCTTACCCCGACAGGCTAACTATGGCTACACCTTC.